This TCR beta chain derives from a study of T cell repertoires in cytomegalovirus infection. About the research overall: Selected CMV epitopes included recently identified HLA-C-restricted ones as well as well-studied HLA-B-restricted ones. TCR beta signatures that were public indicated CMV infection and matching HLA type. Study-level points and caveats: HLA-C-restricted, CMV-specific TCR beta clonotypes were dominant ex vivo.

Trimming at V came to 2 bases and at J to 4 bases, leaving 9 bases not matched to a gene. The germline gives CDR1 MNHNY, CDR2 SVGAGI (reference sequence). The CDR3 spans 16 residues. TCRdb called the reads again in MiXCR, with one record for every CDR3 protein. The table records around 900,000 distinct CDR3 sequences, around a third of them present only once. About this clonotype: Its cognate antigen is unknown.

The sequences come from cultured CD8+ T cells from PBMCs, collected from culture after CMV antigen stimulation. This clonotype was sampled from a human donor in good health (CMV status not recorded). Some clones in this sample may be carry-over from other donors' samples. The chain carries TRBV6-6 and TRBJ1-1, with 8 bases fitting TRBD1. CDR3: CASSYPRGQRSTEAFF. In nucleotides, the CDR3 is TGTGCCAGCAGTTACCCCAGGGGGCAGCGGAGCACTGAAGCTTTCTTT.